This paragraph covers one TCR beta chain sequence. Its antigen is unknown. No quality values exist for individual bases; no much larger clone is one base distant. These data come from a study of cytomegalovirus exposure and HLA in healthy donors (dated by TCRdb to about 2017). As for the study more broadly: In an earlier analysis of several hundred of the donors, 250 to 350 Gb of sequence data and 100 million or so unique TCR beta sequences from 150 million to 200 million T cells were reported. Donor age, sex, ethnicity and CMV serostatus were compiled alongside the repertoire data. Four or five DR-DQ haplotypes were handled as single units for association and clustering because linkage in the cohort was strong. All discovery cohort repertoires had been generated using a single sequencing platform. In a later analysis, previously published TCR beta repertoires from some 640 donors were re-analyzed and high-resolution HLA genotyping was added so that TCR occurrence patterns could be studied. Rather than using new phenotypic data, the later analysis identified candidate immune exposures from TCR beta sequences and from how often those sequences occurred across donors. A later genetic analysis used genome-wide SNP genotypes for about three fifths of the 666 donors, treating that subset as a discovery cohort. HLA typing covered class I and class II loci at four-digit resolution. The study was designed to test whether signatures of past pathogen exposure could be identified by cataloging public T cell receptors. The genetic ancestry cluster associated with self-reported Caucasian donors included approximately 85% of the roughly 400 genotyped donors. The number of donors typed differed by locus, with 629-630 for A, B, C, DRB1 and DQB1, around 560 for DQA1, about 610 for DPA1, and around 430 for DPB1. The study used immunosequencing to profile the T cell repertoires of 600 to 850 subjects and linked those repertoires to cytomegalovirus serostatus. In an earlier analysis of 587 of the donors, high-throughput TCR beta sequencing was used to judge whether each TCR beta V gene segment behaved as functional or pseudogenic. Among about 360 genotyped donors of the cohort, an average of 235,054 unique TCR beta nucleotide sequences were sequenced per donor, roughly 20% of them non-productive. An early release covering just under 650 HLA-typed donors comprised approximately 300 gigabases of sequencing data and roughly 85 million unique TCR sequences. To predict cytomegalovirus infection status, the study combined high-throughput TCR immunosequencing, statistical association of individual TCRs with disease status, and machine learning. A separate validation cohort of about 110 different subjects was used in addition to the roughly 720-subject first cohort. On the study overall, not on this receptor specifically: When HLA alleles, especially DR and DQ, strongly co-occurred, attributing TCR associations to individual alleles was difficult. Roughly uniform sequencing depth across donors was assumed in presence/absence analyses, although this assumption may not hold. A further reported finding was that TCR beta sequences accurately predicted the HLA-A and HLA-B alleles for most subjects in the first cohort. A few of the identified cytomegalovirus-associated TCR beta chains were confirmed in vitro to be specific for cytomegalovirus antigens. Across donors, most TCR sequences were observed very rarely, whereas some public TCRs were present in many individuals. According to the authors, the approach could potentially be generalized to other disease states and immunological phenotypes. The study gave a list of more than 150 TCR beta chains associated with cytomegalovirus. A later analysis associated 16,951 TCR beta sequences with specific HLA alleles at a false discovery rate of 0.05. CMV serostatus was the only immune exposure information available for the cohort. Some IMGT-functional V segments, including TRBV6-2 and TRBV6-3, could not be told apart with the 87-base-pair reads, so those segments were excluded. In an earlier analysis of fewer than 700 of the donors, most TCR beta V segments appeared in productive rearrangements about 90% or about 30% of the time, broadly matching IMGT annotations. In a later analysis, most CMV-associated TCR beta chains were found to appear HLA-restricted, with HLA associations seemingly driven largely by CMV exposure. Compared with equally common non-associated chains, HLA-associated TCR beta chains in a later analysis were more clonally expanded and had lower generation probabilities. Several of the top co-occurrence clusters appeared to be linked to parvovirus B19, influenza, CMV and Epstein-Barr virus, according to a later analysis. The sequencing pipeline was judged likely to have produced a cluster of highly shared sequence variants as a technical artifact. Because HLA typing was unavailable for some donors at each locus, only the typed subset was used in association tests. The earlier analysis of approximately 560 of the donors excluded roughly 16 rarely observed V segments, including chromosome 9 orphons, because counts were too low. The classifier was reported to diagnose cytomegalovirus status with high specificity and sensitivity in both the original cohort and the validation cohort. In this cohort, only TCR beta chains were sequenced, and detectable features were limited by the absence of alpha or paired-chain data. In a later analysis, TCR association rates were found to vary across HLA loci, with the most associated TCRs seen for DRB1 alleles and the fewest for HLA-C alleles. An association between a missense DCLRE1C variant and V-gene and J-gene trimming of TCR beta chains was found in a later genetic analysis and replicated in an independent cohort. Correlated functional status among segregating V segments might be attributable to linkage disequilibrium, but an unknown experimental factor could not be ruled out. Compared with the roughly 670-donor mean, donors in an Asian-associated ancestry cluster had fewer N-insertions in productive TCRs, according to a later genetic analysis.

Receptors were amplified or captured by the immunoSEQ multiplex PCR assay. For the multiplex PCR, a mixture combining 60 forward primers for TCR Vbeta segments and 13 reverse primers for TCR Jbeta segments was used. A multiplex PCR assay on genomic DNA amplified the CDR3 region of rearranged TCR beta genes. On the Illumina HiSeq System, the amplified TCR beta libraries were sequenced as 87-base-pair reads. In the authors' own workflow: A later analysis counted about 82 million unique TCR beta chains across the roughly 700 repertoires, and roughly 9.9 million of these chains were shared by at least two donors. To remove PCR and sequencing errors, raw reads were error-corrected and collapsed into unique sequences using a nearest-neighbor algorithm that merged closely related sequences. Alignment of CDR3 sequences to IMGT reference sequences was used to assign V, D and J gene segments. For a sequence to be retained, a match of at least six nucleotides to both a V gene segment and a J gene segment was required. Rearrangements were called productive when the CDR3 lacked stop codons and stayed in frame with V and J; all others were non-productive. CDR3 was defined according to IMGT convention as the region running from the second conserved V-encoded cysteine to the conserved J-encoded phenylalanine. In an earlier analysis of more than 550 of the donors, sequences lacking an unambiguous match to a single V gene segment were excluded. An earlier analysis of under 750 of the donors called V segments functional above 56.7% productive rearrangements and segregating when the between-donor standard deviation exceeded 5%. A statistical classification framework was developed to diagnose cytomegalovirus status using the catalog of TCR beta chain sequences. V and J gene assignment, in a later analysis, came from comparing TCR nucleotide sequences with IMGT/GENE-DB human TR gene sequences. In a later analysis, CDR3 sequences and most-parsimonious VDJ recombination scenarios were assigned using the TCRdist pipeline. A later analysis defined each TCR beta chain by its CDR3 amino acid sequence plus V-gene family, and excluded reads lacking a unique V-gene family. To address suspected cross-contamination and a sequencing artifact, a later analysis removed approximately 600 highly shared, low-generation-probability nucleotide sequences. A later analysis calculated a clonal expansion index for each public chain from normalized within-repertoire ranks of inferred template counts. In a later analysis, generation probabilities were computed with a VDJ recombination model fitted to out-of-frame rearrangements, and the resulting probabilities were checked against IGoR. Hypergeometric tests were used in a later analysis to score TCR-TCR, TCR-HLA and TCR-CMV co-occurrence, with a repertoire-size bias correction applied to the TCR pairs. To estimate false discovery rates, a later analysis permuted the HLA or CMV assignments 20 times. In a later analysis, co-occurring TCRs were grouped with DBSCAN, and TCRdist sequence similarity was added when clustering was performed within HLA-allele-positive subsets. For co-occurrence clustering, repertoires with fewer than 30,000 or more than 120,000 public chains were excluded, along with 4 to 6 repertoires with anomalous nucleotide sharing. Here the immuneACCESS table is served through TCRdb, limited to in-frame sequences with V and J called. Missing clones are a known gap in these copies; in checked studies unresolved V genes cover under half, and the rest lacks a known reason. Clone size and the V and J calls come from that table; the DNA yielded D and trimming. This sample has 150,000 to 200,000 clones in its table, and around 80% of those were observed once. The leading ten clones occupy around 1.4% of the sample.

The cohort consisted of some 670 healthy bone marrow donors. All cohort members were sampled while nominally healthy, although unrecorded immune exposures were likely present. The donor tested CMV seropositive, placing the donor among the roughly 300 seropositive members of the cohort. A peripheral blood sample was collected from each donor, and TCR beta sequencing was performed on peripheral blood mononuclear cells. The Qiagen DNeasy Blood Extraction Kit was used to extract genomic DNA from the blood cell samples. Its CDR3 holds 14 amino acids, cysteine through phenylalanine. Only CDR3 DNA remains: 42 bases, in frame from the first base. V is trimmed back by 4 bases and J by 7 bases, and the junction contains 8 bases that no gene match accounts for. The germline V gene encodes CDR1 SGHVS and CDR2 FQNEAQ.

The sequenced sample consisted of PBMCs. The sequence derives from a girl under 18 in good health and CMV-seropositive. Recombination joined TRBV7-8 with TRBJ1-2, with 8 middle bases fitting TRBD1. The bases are TGTGCCAGCAGCTGGTCGGACAGGGAATTTGGCTACACCTTC. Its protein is CASSWSDREFGYTF.